This T cell receptor (beta chain) was recorded in a study of blood T cell repertoires in COVID-19. How the authors handled the data: How many nucleated cells were present was estimated from reference gene primer amplification. Clones were sequenced by immunoSEQ multiplex PCR, and TCRdb holds only the in-frame ones, with some missing. V, J and clone size reflect that table, while D and trimming were determined from the DNA. The sample comprises under 250,000 clones, roughly 85% of which are singletons, and about 8.2% rests with the top ten. Germline values: CDR1 MNHEY, CDR2 SVGEGT. V was clipped by 2 bases and J by 7 bases, with 14 bases between them. This CDR3 is 15 amino acids long.

The source material was PBMCs or T cells enriched from blood (not recorded which). The chain recombines TRBV6-2 or TRBV6-3 with TRBJ1-4; D is undetermined. The source of this sequence is a woman aged 50 to 60 with acute COVID-19. CDR3 bases: TGTGCCAGCAGTTACAGGTCCGGAGATCTTGAAAAACTGTTTTTT. This sequence encodes CASSYRSGDLEKLFF.